This T cell receptor (beta chain) was sequenced in a study of response to subunit inactivated influenza vaccine. Whole-study findings and limits: The authors proposed limited new T cell recruitment per seasonal influenza vaccination.

This clonotype was seen a few times. Its antigen remains unidentified. In TCRdb, the RT-PCR reads were re-called with MiXCR into one record per CDR3 protein. The sample records 530,000 or so distinct CDR3 sequences, less than 30% being singletons. Germline V CDR1 and CDR2: DFQATT, SNEGSKA (reference sequence). This CDR3 contains 14 residues. Trimming cost V 5 bases and J 1 base, with 12 bases left between them. The TCR was taken from a man over 45 who received an inactivated influenza vaccine. The sample consisted of CD4+ T cells sorted from PBMCs, taken less than 6 days after vaccination. The chain employs TRBV20-1 and TRBJ2-1; D is undetermined. This CDR3 reads CSAQGAHSYNEQFF. CDR3 DNA: TGCAGTGCTCAAGGAGCACATTCCTACAATGAGCAGTTCTTC.